Presented here are 24 T cell receptor beta chains from one specimen sequenced in a study of blood T cell repertoires in COVID-19. Measured with immunoSEQ multiplex PCR; TCRdb has only the in-frame clones, and not every one. The sample holds approximately 240,000 clones, more than 65% seen once. Sequences were obtained from peripheral blood. These receptors came from a woman aged 60 to 75 with acute or convalescent COVID-19.

This clone was detected only a few times. The chain is built from TRBV30 and TRBJ1-2; maybe TRBD1 (6 bases). Trimming shortened V by 3 bases and J by 5 bases, and 19 bases separated the two germline ends. The CDR3 loop spans 15 amino acids. CDR1 is GTSNPN and CDR2 is SVGIG in the germline V gene (reference sequence). CDR3 sequence: CAWSPRGGLWYGYTF. In nucleotides, the CDR3 is TGTGCCTGGAGCCCAAGGGGGGGGCTCTGGTATGGCTACACCTTC.

The chain links TRBV30 to TRBJ2-3; D is undetermined. V lost 1 base, J lost 2 bases, and 10 bases lay in between. The CDR3 totals 14 residues. CDR1 and CDR2 from the germline V gene are GTSNPN and SVGIG (reference sequence). In nucleotides, the CDR3 is TGTGCCTGGAGTGCCGGTCGATCCACAGATACGCAGTATTTT. This gives the protein CAWSAGRSTDTQYF. Looking up the rest from reference TRBV30 and TRBJ2-3 gives the full variable domain: SQTIHQWPATLVQPVGSPLSLECTVEGTSNPNLYWYRQAAGRGLQLLFYSVGIGQISSEVPQNLSASRPQDRQFILSSKKLLLSDSGFYLCAWSAGRSTDTQYFGPGTRLTVL.

The chain joins TRBV2 to TRBJ1-4; D call uncertain. The CDR3 is 16 residues long. Germline V gene lookup returns CDR1 SNHLY and CDR2 FYNNEI. Trimming shortened V by 7 bases and J by 0 bases, and 15 bases separated the two germline ends. In DNA form, the CDR3 reads TGTGCCAGCAAGCAGAGGCGGGCAGCAACTAATGAAAAACTGTTTTTT. Protein sequence: CASKQRRAATNEKLFF.

The V gene is TRBV3-1 (or the pseudogene TRBV3-2), the J gene TRBJ2-5, with TRBD2 identical over 11 bases. Germline CDR1 is LGHDT and CDR2 is YNNKEL (reference sequence). Trimming took 1 base from V and 5 from J; bases not matched to a gene: 9. This CDR3 has 17 residues. DNA of the CDR3: TGTGCCAGCAGCCAAGGGTTTAGCGGGGGGGGCCGGGAGACCCAGTACTTC. Translating it yields CASSQGFSGGGRETQYF.

The V and J genes are TRBV7-9 and TRBJ1-2, with D possibly matching TRBD1 (5 bases). The CDR3 contains 17 residues. In germline, CDR1 is SEHNR, CDR2 FQNEAQ (reference sequence). Trimming stripped 5 bases from V and 5 bases from J, with 24 bases between. Here the CDR3 reads CASSLISPQGGPYGYTF. The DNA for the CDR3 is TGTGCCAGCAGCCTAATTTCCCCCCAGGGAGGGCCGTATGGCTACACCTTC.

The gene calls are TRBV12-2 and TRBJ1-3; TRBD1 is the table's D call, not checked against the DNA. TRBV12-2 represents a pseudogene. The CDR3 runs to 16 residues. CDR3 sequence reads: CASRLRTGEDGNTIYF. The CDR3 bases are TGTGCAAGTCGCTTACGGACAGGGGAAGATGGAAACACCATATATTTT.

V gene TRBV5-1 combines with J gene TRBJ1-2; 10 nucleotides match TRBD1. V was clipped by 7 bases and J by 4 bases; unmatched bases: 7. The CDR3 covers 14 residues. The germline V gene encodes CDR1 SGHRS and CDR2 YFSETQ. CDR3 region: CASSPRTGGYGYTF. CDR3 nucleotide sequence: TGCGCCAGCTCCCCCCGGACAGGGGGCTATGGCTACACCTTC.

Only a few counts were recorded for this clone. J is TRBJ2-1 and V is TRBV29-1; TRBD2 matches at 11 bases. J lost 5 bases, V lost 5 bases, and 11 bases had no gene match. Per germline, CDR1 SQVTM and CDR2 ANQGSEA. CDR3 size: 16 residues. In nucleotides, the CDR3 is TGCAGCGTTTCTAACCCCGGACTAGCGGGCCACAATGAGCAGTTCTTC. Its protein product is CSVSNPGLAGHNEQFF.

The rearrangement links TRBV28 to TRBJ1-4, with D possibly TRBD1 on 6 matching bases. The V and J ends lost 2 bases and 4 bases respectively, with 17 bases between them. The CDR3 contains 17 residues. CDR1 and CDR2 (germline): MDHEN, SYDVKM. The DNA for the CDR3 is TGTGCCAGCAGTTTAAACCCCACTAACAGGGATAATGAAAAACTGTTTTTT. Translation: CASSLNPTNRDNEKLFF.

A word on this clone: Other DNA sequences in this specimen translate into the identical CDR3. The rearrangement joins TRBV1 to TRBJ2-7; the D segment call TRBD2 is taken from the table without a DNA check. TRBV1 is a known pseudogene. The CDR3 loop spans 16 amino acids. The CDR3 here is CTSSQGGGGGRGEQYF. CDR3 in DNA: TGCACCAGCAGCCAAGGTGGAGGCGGGGGGAGGGGAGAGCAGTACTTC.

The chain carries TRBV6-2 or TRBV6-3 and TRBJ1-5, with D possibly TRBD1 on 6 matching bases. Germline values: CDR1 MNHEY, CDR2 SVGEGT. The CDR3 covers 16 residues. The V end lost 5 bases, the J end lost 2 bases, and 16 bases lay between the germline ends. CDR3 residues: CASSTITGRGNQPQHF. CDR3 in DNA: TGTGCCAGCAGTACCATTACAGGGAGGGGCAATCAGCCCCAGCATTTT.

CDR3 region: CASSLLSTNTEAFF. As DNA, the CDR3 is TGTGCCAGCAGTTTACTATCTACGAACACTGAAGCTTTCTTT. J is TRBJ1-1 and V is TRBV6-6; no clear D gene. The germline CDR1 and CDR2 sequences are MNHNY and SVGAGI (reference sequence). The V end was cut by 4 bases, the J end by 1 base, with 10 bases between. The CDR3 is 14 residues long.

The chain has TRBV30 and TRBJ2-1; TRBD2 matches at 8 bases. The CDR3 sequence is 13 residues long. In germline, CDR1 is GTSNPN, CDR2 SVGIG (reference sequence). J gave up 4 bases and V 5 bases, and 4 bases lay outside the gene matches. The CDR3 reads CAWEGGGYNEQFF. The CDR3, as DNA: TGTGCCTGGGAAGGCGGGGGGTACAATGAGCAGTTCTTC.

V is TRBV6-5 and J is TRBJ1-5; D is uncertain. Per germline, CDR1 MNHEY and CDR2 SVGAGI. The CDR3 runs 12 residues. The V end lost 8 bases, the J end lost 6 bases, and 11 bases lay between the germline ends. The CDR3 DNA is TGTGCCAGCCATTTCCTTAGTCAGCCCCAGCATTTT. Protein: CASHFLSQPQHF.

This rearrangement joins TRBV28 to TRBJ2-7; D is possibly TRBD1 (6 bases). Per the germline V gene, CDR1 is MDHEN and CDR2 is SYDVKM. This CDR3 has 13 amino acids. Trimming left V 6 bases short and J 4 bases short, with 13 bases between. CDR3 nucleotide sequence: TGTGCCAGCAGGTCCGGGACACATTACGAGCAGTACTTC. This encodes CASRSGTHYEQYF. Full variable domain (missing parts from reference TRBV28 and TRBJ2-7): DVKVTQSSRYLVKRTGEKVFLECVQDMDHENMFWYRQDPGLGLRLIYFSYDVKMKEKGDIPEGYSVSREKKERFSLILESASTNQTSMYLCASRSGTHYEQYFGPGTRLTVT.

This chain links TRBV11-2 with TRBJ2-7, with D tentatively TRBD1 (5 bases). V gave up 3 bases and J gave up 3 bases, with 15 bases separating them. Germline V lookup: CDR1 SGHAT, CDR2 FQNNGV. CDR3 length equals 15 residues. The CDR3 DNA follows: TGTGCCAGCAGCTTTGGGGCCTCAGGGTACTACGAGCAGTACTTC. Translated: CASSFGASGYYEQYF.

V is TRBV6-5 and J is TRBJ2-1, with a possible D match to TRBD1 (6 bases). CDR1 is MNHEY and CDR2 is SVGAGI in the germline V gene. The CDR3 sequence is 15 residues long. Trimming took 2 bases from V and 0 from J, leaving 8 bases between them. CDR3 sequence reads: CASSYVGHSYNEQFF. The DNA for the CDR3 is TGTGCCAGCAGTTACGTGGGACACTCCTACAATGAGCAGTTCTTC.

The chain carries TRBV2 and TRBJ2-5, with 7 positions matching TRBD2. Germline V gene lookup returns CDR1 SNHLY and CDR2 FYNNEI. The CDR3 has 12 residues. J gave up 4 bases and V 6 bases, and 2 bases lay outside the gene matches. CDR3 sequence reads: CASRRETETQYF. The CDR3 DNA reads as TGTGCCAGCAGGCGGGAGACAGAGACCCAGTACTTC.

This chain joins TRBV12-3 or TRBV12-4 and TRBJ2-7; the match to TRBD1 covers 7 bases. The CDR3 spans 13 residues. Unmatched junction bases numbered 2, after V lost 3 bases and J lost 3 bases. CDR3 DNA sequence: TGTGCCAGCAGTTTCGACAGGGTCTACGAGCAGTACTTC. It encodes CASSFDRVYEQYF.

V is TRBV7-9 and J is TRBJ1-2, with 9 bases matching TRBD1. V dropped 7 bases and J dropped 4; count of bases not matched to a gene: 13. Germline V CDR1 and CDR2: SEHNR, FQNEAQ (reference sequence). This CDR3 comprises 16 residues. CDR3: CASIRTPGTGFYGYTF. CDR3 coding DNA: TGTGCCAGCATCCGAACCCCCGGGACAGGGTTCTATGGCTACACCTTC.

This clone has more than one count but fewer than ten. This rearrangement joins TRBV4-3 to TRBJ2-2; tentative D call: TRBD2 (6 bases). The CDR3 loop spans 15 amino acids. V was trimmed by 0 bases and J by 6 bases, leaving 11 bases between them. The germline CDR1 and CDR2 sequences are LGHNA and YSLEER. The DNA of the CDR3 is TGCGCCAGCAGCCAAGAGCTAGCGTTTGCCGGGGAGCTGTTTTTT. Protein: CASSQELAFAGELFF.

This clone showed up just once. The chain combines TRBV12-5 with TRBJ1-5; TRBD1 agrees at 8 bases. V shed 5 bases, J shed 2 bases, and the junction held 5 bases outside the gene matches. This CDR3 has 15 amino acids. CDR1 and CDR2 from the germline V gene are LGHNT and FRNRAP. The CDR3 nucleotides read TGTGCTAGTGGTAGAACAGGGGGAGGCAATCAGCCCCAGCATTTT. Its protein is CASGRTGGGNQPQHF.

J is TRBJ2-7 and V is TRBV14; 7 bases are a match to TRBD1. This CDR3 has 14 residues. V trimming: 1 base; J trimming: 3 bases; junction bases outside the gene matches: 3. CDR1 SGHDN and CDR2 FVKESK come from the germline V gene. The DNA for the CDR3 is TGTGCCAGCAGCCAAGCGGGACAGAGCTACGAGCAGTACTTC. Protein: CASSQAGQSYEQYF.

The rearrangement uses TRBV6-5 and TRBJ1-2; no definite D call. Trimming pared 6 bases from V and 5 bases from J, leaving 7 bases between. This CDR3 is 11 amino acids long. Per the germline V gene, CDR1 is MNHEY and CDR2 is SVGAGI. The CDR3 DNA reads TGTGCCAGCAGGACTTTGTATGGCTACACCTTC. Its protein product is CASRTLYGYTF.